These 12 T cell receptor beta chains share one sample of origin, sequenced in a study of CD4+ T cells in melanoma. Libraries were prepared by immunoSEQ multiplex PCR; TCRdb keeps only in-frame clonotypes and omits some of them. The sample carries 18,000 or so clones, more than 65% recorded once. The sample taken for sequencing was cells from a culture (not recorded whether cultured in vitro). All receptors come from a human donor with melanoma.

The rearrangement joins TRBV7-2 to TRBJ2-1; 7 bases fit TRBD2. The CDR3 contains 15 residues. Germline V lookup: CDR1 SGHTA, CDR2 FQGNSA. The trim removed 5 bases at V and 4 bases at J, leaving 8 bases unmatched. CDR3 nucleotide sequence: TGTGCCAGCAGCACCTTTAGCGGGCCATACAATGAGCAGTTCTTC. Its translation: CASSTFSGPYNEQFF. The full variable domain, its missing parts supplied by reference TRBV7-2 and TRBJ2-1, is GAGVSQSPSNKVTEKGKDVELRCDPISGHTALYWYRQSLGQGLEFLIYFQGNSAPDKSGLPSDRFSAERTGGSVSTLTIQRTQQEDSAVYLCASSTFSGPYNEQFFGPGTRLTVL.

The V call is TRBV5-4, the J call TRBJ1-1; 8 bases agree with TRBD1. The V gene's germline CDR1 is SGHNT and CDR2 YYREEE (reference sequence). The CDR3 loop spans 14 amino acids. Germline trimming cut 4 bases from V and 1 base from J; bases unmatched to any gene: 3. CDR3 loop: CASSRDRSNTEAFF. CDR3 sequence (DNA): TGTGCCAGCAGCAGGGACAGGTCGAACACTGAAGCTTTCTTT.

This CDR3 is CASSSPSGTGYYEQYF. The CDR3 coding sequence is TGTGCCAGCAGCTCACCCTCCGGGACAGGGTACTACGAGCAGTACTTC. This sequence joins TRBV11-2 and TRBJ2-7; 9 nucleotides agree with TRBD1. CDR3 length: 16 residues. Per germline, CDR1 SGHAT and CDR2 FQNNGV. V shed 4 bases, J shed 3 bases, and the junction held 10 bases outside the gene matches.

This clone has just one count. The CDR3 spells CASSFYRGGATGELFF. In nucleotides, the CDR3 is TGTGCCAGCAGCTTCTATAGGGGGGGCGCGACCGGGGAGCTGTTTTTT. V usage is TRBV11-2 and J usage is TRBJ2-2, with D perhaps TRBD2 (7 bases). This CDR3 is 16 amino acids long. Germline assignment: CDR1 SGHAT and CDR2 FQNNGV. Trimming removed 3 bases from V and 5 bases from J, with 16 bases in between. The full variable domain, rest sourced from reference TRBV11-2 and TRBJ2-2, is EAGVAQSPRYKIIEKRQSVAFWCNPISGHATLYWYQQILGQGPKLLIQFQNNGVVDDSQLPKDRFSAERLKGVDSTLKIQPAKLEDSAVYLCASSFYRGGATGELFFGEGSRLTVL.

V gene TRBV6-1 combines with J gene TRBJ1-1; D not resolved. This CDR3 spans 11 amino acids. Trimming shortened V by 2 bases and J by 10 bases, and 8 bases separated the two germline ends. The V gene's germline CDR1 is MNHNS and CDR2 SASEGT. The CDR3 DNA sequence: TGTGCCAGCAGTGAACTTTGGACAGCTTTCTTT. Protein: CASSELWTAFF.

V is TRBV2 and J is TRBJ1-2; no firm D call. Trimming shortened V by 0 bases and J by 5 bases, and 10 bases separated the two germline ends. The germline V gene encodes CDR1 SNHLY and CDR2 FYNNEI. The CDR3 is made up of 14 amino acids. The CDR3 coding sequence is TGTGCCAGCAGTGAAGCGCCTCGGAAGTATGGCTACACCTTC. This codes for CASSEAPRKYGYTF.

The rearrangement links TRBV6-1 to TRBJ1-5, with TRBD1 matching over 10 bases. The germline V gene encodes CDR1 MNHNS and CDR2 SASEGT. V shed 4 bases and J 8 bases; nucleotides not matched to a gene: 8. This CDR3 is 15 amino acids long. This CDR3 reads CASSARDRGAEPQHF. In nucleotides, the CDR3 is TGTGCCAGCAGTGCCCGGGACAGGGGAGCGGAGCCCCAGCATTTT.

V is TRBV10-2 and J is TRBJ1-5; tentative D call: TRBD1 (5 bases). The V end lost 6 bases, the J end lost 5 bases, and 11 bases lay between the germline ends. Germline V gene data show CDR1 as WSHSY and CDR2 as SAAADI. CDR3 size: 13 residues. The CDR3 reads CASSLTGDQPQHF. CDR3 in DNA: TGCGCCAGCAGCTTAACAGGCGATCAGCCCCAGCATTTT.

V is TRBV7-9 and J is TRBJ2-2; D is unclear. The length of the CDR3 is 15 residues. CDR1 and CDR2 from the germline V gene are SEHNR and FQNEAQ (reference sequence). Deletions cut 5 bases from V and 1 base from J, with 11 bases between. The CDR3 nucleotides are TGTGCCAGCAGCGTCGGTGCTCAGAACACCGGGGAGCTGTTTTTT. Protein: CASSVGAQNTGELFF. Complete variable domain (other parts from reference TRBV7-9 and TRBJ2-2): DTGVSQNPRHKITKRGQNVTFRCDPISEHNRLYWYRQTLGQGPEFLTYFQNEAQLEKSRLLSDRFSAERPKGSFSTLEIQRTEQGDSAMYLCASSVGAQNTGELFFGEGSRLTVL.

The chain recombines TRBV2 with TRBJ1-4, with 9 nucleotides matching TRBD1. Germline V gives CDR1 SNHLY, CDR2 FYNNEI. The CDR3 totals 19 residues. Losses at the gene ends were 6 bases for V and 6 bases for J; bases not matched to a gene: 20. CDR3 nucleotide sequence: TGTGCCAGCAGCCCACGGACAGGGGCATTCTTAAGGTTGGATGAAAAACTGTTTTTT. Protein product: CASSPRTGAFLRLDEKLFF.

This chain links TRBV14 with TRBJ2-5, with D perhaps TRBD2 (5 bases). This CDR3 has 13 amino acids. The ends were cut back, 4 bases at V and 2 bases at J, with 8 bases in the middle. Germline-derived CDR1 and CDR2 are SGHDN and FVKESK. The CDR3 spells CASSRRRQETQYF. The CDR3 nucleotides read TGTGCCAGCAGCCGACGGAGGCAAGAGACCCAGTACTTC.

This sequence joins TRBV2 and TRBJ1-1, with 10 bases lining up with TRBD1. This CDR3 spans 14 amino acids. Trimming cost V 6 bases and J 6 bases; bases outside gene matches: 7. CDR1 is SNHLY and CDR2 is FYNNEI in the germline V gene. The CDR3 nucleotides are TGTGCCAGCAGGGCCGGGACAGGGGTGGCTGAAGCTTTCTTT. It is translated as CASRAGTGVAEAFF.